These 21 T cell receptor beta chains were sequenced from one sample in a study of graft-versus-host responses after intestinal transplantation. No antigens are known for them. Libraries were prepared by immunoSEQ multiplex PCR; TCRdb keeps only in-frame clonotypes and omits some of them. The table includes some 87,000 clones, approximately 92% detected once. Source: unstimulated CD8+ T cells sorted from spleen or lymph node cells, taken before transplant. Receptors originate from a human donor who was the organ donor for an intestinal transplant.

The J gene is TRBJ2-7, the V gene TRBV5-1, with TRBD1 matching over 9 bases. The length of the CDR3 is 15 residues. The ends lost 3 bases at V and 3 bases at J; junction bases unmatched: 7. Germline V gene lookup returns CDR1 SGHRS and CDR2 YFSETQ. DNA for the CDR3: TGCGCCAGCAGCTCTCCCGGGACAGGGTACTACGAGCAGTACTTC. Its protein is CASSSPGTGYYEQYF.

The chain is built from TRBV13 and TRBJ2-5, with TRBD2 identical over 10 bases. The closer fit of TRBJ2-7 to the DNA end suggests the J call may be wrong. The germline gives CDR1 PRHDT, CDR2 FYEKMQ (reference sequence). The CDR3 is 14 residues long. The DNA for the CDR3 is TGTGCCAGCAGCTTCAGCGGGGGGGCCTACGAGCAGTACTTC. Amino acids: CASSFSGGAYEQYF.

The V gene is TRBV7-9, the J gene TRBJ2-1; 9 bases align to TRBD2. The CDR3 totals 15 residues. V lost 5 bases to trimming and J lost 8 bases; unmatched junction nucleotides: 10. The germline V gene encodes CDR1 SEHNR and CDR2 FQNEAQ (reference sequence). The CDR3 loop reads CASSPPSGGWDEQFF. The CDR3 bases are TGTGCCAGCAGCCCCCCGAGCGGGGGGTGGGATGAGCAGTTCTTC.

The chain links TRBV21-1 to TRBJ1-5; the D call TRBD1 from the table was never checked on the DNA. TRBV21-1 is a pseudogene segment. This CDR3 comprises 20 residues. DNA for the CDR3: TGTGCCAGCAGACTTAATGAACTGTGGGGTCGACAGGATTACAATCAGCCCCAGCATTTT. Translating gives CASRLNELWGRQDYNQPQHF.

The V call is TRBV15, the J call TRBJ1-1; the D is unclear. CDR1 LNHNV and CDR2 YYDKDF come from the germline V gene (reference sequence). V dropped 5 bases and J dropped 2 bases, with 9 bases sitting between them. This CDR3 contains 13 residues. CDR3 sequence (DNA): TGTGCCACCAGCGGGCCTTCCAACACTGAAGCTTTCTTT. Its translation is CATSGPSNTEAFF.

The CDR3 region has the DNA TGTGCCAACAGATCCCCGGGGACCGGGGAGCTGTTTTTT. Residues: CANRSPGTGELFF. The V call is TRBV2, the J call TRBJ2-2; a weak D match, TRBD2 (5 bases). Germline CDR1 reads SNHLY; CDR2 reads FYNNEI. CDR3 size: 13 residues. The V gene lost 10 bases and the J gene lost 5 bases, with 14 bases spanning the gap.

The rearrangement uses TRBV28 and TRBJ2-7; 11 positions agree with TRBD1. V shed 5 bases and J 5 bases; nucleotides not matched to a gene: 14. The germline gives CDR1 MDHEN, CDR2 SYDVKM. This CDR3 is 17 amino acids long. The CDR3 DNA is TGTGCCAGCAGTGGACTACTCCGGACAGGGGGCCGGAACGAGCAGTACTTC. As protein: CASSGLLRTGGRNEQYF.

The chain is built from TRBV6-5 and TRBJ1-2; D unresolved. Per germline, CDR1 MNHEY and CDR2 SVGAGI. Trimming stripped 4 bases from V and 3 bases from J, with 12 bases between. The CDR3 has 14 residues. The CDR3 sequence: CASSSRGGYYGYTF. The CDR3 nucleotides read TGTGCCAGCAGTTCCCGGGGAGGGTACTATGGCTACACCTTC.

This sequence joins TRBV11-2 and TRBJ2-3; 13 bases fit TRBD2. Germline lookup yields CDR1 SGHAT and CDR2 FQNNGV. The CDR3 is made up of 17 amino acids. The ends lost 0 bases at V and 4 bases at J; junction bases unmatched: 4. Here the CDR3 DNA reads TGTGCCAGCAGCTTAGATTGGACTAGCGGGAGTGCAGATACGCAGTATTTT. It is translated as CASSLDWTSGSADTQYF.

The chain couples TRBV18 to TRBJ2-3; tentative D call: TRBD2 (6 bases). With 6 bases removed from V and 2 bases from J, the gap between germline ends came to 12 bases. Per the germline V gene, CDR1 is KGHSH and CDR2 is LQKENI. The CDR3 covers 14 residues. The CDR3, as DNA: TGTGCCAGCTCTTTGCGGGGCTCCACAGATACGCAGTATTTT. Protein sequence: CASSLRGSTDTQYF.

Here the CDR3 DNA reads TGCGCCAGCAGCCAAGACCGGAGCGCCACGGGGGAGCAGTACTTC. This gives the protein CASSQDRSATGEQYF. The chain carries TRBV4-3 and TRBJ2-7; a weak D match, TRBD2 (5 bases). Trimming shortened V by 0 bases and J by 7 bases, and 16 bases separated the two germline ends. The CDR3 length is 15 residues. Germline CDR1 is LGHNA and CDR2 is YSLEER.

This chain connects TRBV9 to TRBJ2-7; possible D gene TRBD2, 5 bases. Germline V gene data show CDR1 as SGDLS and CDR2 as YYNGEE. The CDR3 sequence is 13 residues long. Trimming removed 5 bases from V and 2 bases from J, with 11 bases in between. In DNA, the CDR3 is TGTGCCAGCAGTGGTCCCGGGGCCTACGAGCAGTACTTC. Its protein product is CASSGPGAYEQYF.

This chain connects TRBV9 to TRBJ1-2; possibly TRBD1 for D (5 bases). CDR3 length: 14 amino acids. CDR1 and CDR2 (germline): SGDLS, YYNGEE. Between the trimmed V and J ends, which lost 2 bases and 4 bases, there was a span of 12 bases. The CDR3 sequence is CASSVKAGPYGYTF. DNA of the CDR3: TGTGCCAGCAGCGTTAAGGCAGGGCCCTATGGCTACACCTTC.

The rearrangement links TRBV11-2 to TRBJ2-4; 11 bases are shared with TRBD1. V lost 8 bases to trimming and J lost 5 bases; unmatched junction nucleotides: 8. The CDR3 is made up of 15 amino acids. The germline V gene encodes CDR1 SGHAT and CDR2 FQNNGV. CDR3 loop: CASYGGTGGENIQYF. Written as DNA, the CDR3 is TGTGCCAGCTACGGCGGGACAGGGGGGGAAAACATTCAGTACTTC.

The chain employs TRBV30 and TRBJ2-1, with D perhaps TRBD2 (5 bases). CDR1 and CDR2 (germline): GTSNPN, SVGIG (reference sequence). V was pared by 5 bases and J by 10 bases, with 18 bases between. This CDR3 spans 13 amino acids. In DNA, the CDR3 is TGTGCCTGGGGACCTCGAGGGTATGAAGAGCAGTTCTTC. This gives the protein CAWGPRGYEEQFF.

The chain recombines TRBV10-2 with TRBJ2-5; D possibly corresponds to TRBD1 (6 bases). Germline CDR1 reads WSHSY; CDR2 reads SAAADI. The CDR3 consists of 15 residues. With 7 bases removed from V and 5 bases from J, the gap between germline ends came to 20 bases. The CDR3 region has the DNA TGCGCCAGCACTGTACAGGGCTCCTGGGGGGAGACCCAGTACTTC. It codes for CASTVQGSWGETQYF.

This clone was detected only once. This chain links TRBV5-1 with TRBJ2-7; 7 nucleotides align to TRBD1. This CDR3 spans 15 amino acids. Germline V gene sequence: CDR1 SGHRS, CDR2 YFSETQ. Trimming at V came to 4 bases and at J to 2 bases, leaving 9 bases not matched to a gene. Here the CDR3 reads CASSPGQRDPYEQYF. DNA for the CDR3: TGCGCCAGCAGCCCGGGACAGAGGGACCCCTACGAGCAGTACTTC.

The chain uses TRBV6-1 and TRBJ1-1; TRBD1 aligns across 8 bases. This CDR3 contains 14 residues. The V gene's germline CDR1 is MNHNS and CDR2 SASEGT. With V trimmed by 8 bases and J by 3 bases, 8 bases remained unmatched. The CDR3 coding sequence is TGTGCCAGCCAAGAGGAACAGGGGGACACTGAAGCTTTCTTT. Translating gives CASQEEQGDTEAFF.

V usage is TRBV19 and J usage is TRBJ1-2, with D possibly being TRBD1 (6 bases). Germline lookup yields CDR1 LNHDA and CDR2 SQIVND (reference sequence). CDR3 length: 12 amino acids. V was clipped by 5 bases and J by 7 bases, with 11 bases between them. This CDR3 is CASSGSGVGYTF. DNA of the CDR3: TGTGCCAGTAGTGGCTCAGGGGTTGGCTACACCTTC. Full variable domain (rest looked up from reference TRBV19 and TRBJ1-2): DGGITQSPKYLFRKEGQNVTLSCEQNLNHDAMYWYRQDPGQGLRLIYYSQIVNDFQKGDIAEGYSVSREKKESFPLTVTSAQKNPTAFYLCASSGSGVGYTFGSGTRLTVV.

This sequence joins TRBV7-3 and TRBJ2-3; D gene unclear. This CDR3 contains 14 residues. Looked up from germline, CDR1 is SGHTA and CDR2 is FQGTGA. With 2 bases removed from V and 2 bases from J, the gap between germline ends came to 8 bases. CDR3 residues: CASSLGSFTDTQYF. CDR3 DNA: TGTGCCAGCAGCTTAGGCTCGTTCACAGATACGCAGTATTTT.

This clone has only one observation. The V gene is TRBV5-4, the J gene TRBJ2-5, with D possibly TRBD2 on 5 matching bases. Germline V gene data show CDR1 as SGHNT and CDR2 as YYREEE (reference sequence). The V and J ends lost 7 bases and 4 bases respectively, with 11 bases between them. This CDR3 contains 12 residues. This chain's CDR3 is CASSSAAETQYF. The CDR3 DNA reads as TGTGCCAGCTCGTCAGCGGCAGAGACCCAGTACTTC.